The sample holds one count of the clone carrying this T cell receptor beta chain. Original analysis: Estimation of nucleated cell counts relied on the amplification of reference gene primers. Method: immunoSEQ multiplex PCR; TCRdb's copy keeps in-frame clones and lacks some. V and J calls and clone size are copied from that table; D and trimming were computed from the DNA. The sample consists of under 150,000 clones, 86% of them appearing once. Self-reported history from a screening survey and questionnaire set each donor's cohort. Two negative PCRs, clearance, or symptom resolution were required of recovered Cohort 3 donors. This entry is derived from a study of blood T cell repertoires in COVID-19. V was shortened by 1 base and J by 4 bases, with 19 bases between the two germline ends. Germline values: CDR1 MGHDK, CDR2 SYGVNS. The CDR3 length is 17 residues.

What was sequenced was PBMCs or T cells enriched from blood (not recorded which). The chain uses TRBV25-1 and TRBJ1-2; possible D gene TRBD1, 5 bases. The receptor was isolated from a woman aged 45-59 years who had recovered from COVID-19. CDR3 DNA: TGTGCCAGCAGTGAATCGGACACGGTTCGTCAAATCTATGGCTACACCTTC. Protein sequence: CASSESDTVRQIYGYTF.